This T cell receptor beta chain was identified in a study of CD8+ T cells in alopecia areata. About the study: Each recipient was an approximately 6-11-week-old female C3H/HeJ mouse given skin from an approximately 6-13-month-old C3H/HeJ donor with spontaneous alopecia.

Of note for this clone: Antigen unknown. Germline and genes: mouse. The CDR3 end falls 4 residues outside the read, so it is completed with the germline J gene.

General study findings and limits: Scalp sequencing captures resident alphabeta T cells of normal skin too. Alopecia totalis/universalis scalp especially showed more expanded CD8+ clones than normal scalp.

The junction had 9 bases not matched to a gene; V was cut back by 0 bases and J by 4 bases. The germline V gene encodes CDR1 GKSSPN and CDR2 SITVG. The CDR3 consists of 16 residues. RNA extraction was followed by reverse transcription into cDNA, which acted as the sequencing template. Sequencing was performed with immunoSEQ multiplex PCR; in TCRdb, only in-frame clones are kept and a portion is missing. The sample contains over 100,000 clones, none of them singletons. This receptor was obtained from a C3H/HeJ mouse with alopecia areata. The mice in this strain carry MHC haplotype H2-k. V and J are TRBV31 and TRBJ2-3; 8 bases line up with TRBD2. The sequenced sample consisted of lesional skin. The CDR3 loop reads CAWSLQLGGLSETLYF. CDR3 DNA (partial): TGTGCCTGGAGTCTGCAGCTGGGGGGACTATCAGAA.